The clone carrying this TCR beta chain appeared many times. Its antigen remains unknown. The data were taken from a study of T cells after yellow fever vaccination. General study findings and limits: Contaminants from the bulk population, in the form of abundant clonotypes, could be found in FACS-sorted repertoires.

TCRdb used MiXCR to reprocess the 5' RACE reads, holding one entry per CDR3 protein. The sample gives about 260,000 distinct CDR3 sequences, about 5.2% of which show up once; under 3.5% is in the top ten. Germline V gene sequence: CDR1 LNHNV, CDR2 YYDKDF (reference sequence). The CDR3 runs 14 residues. V was pared by 2 bases and J by 3 bases, with 4 bases of the junction left unmatched. The source of this sequence is a man between 18 and 29 years old who received the YFV17D yellow fever vaccine. This rearrangement joins TRBV15 to TRBJ2-7; 7 bases are a match to TRBD1. Sample: CD4+ T cells sorted from PBMCs, taken on the day of the yellow fever booster vaccination. This CDR3 reads CATSRTGQSYEQYF. The CDR3 DNA reads TGTGCCACCAGCAGAACGGGACAGAGCTACGAGCAGTACTTC.